Listed below are T cell receptor beta chains from one sample, sequenced in a study of cytomegalovirus exposure and HLA in healthy donors. The repertoire was sequenced with immunoSEQ multiplex PCR; TCRdb's copy has only in-frame clones and lacks some. The sample has 150,000 to 200,000 clones, 85% seen once. Material: PBMCs. Receptors were obtained from a man aged 25-45 years in good health and CMV-seropositive. The CDR3 runs from the conserved cysteine through the conserved F or W. A D gene is named only where the DNA matches it firmly.

J,V,D,DNA,CDR3
TRBJ1-5,TRBV19,NA,TGTGCCAGCGCAGGGGCGCGCAATCAGCCCCAGCATTTT,CASAGARNQPQHF
TRBJ1-1,TRBV15,NA,TGTGCCACCAGCAGAGTAGGGGGTGGGACTGAAGCTTTCTTT,CATSRVGGGTEAFF
TRBJ1-4,TRBV9,NA,TGTGCCAGCAGCGTAGGCTGGCAGTCTAATGAAAAACTGTTTTTT,CASSVGWQSNEKLFF
TRBJ2-5,TRBV5-1,NA,TGCGCCAGCAGCTCCGGGGTTCAAGCTTCGAGCGGGACCCAGTACTTC,CASSSGVQASSGTQYF
TRBJ2-7,TRBV19,TRBD2,TGTGCCAGTAGTTTGACTAGCGGGGACTCCTACGAGCAGTACTTC,CASSLTSGDSYEQYF
TRBJ2-2,TRBV7-6,TRBD1,TGTGCCAGCAGCCCGGGGACAGGGCGCGTGGTCGAGCTGTTTTTT,CASSPGTGRVVELFF
TRBJ1-1,TRBV15,TRBD1,TGTGCCACCAGCAGAGGTCAAGGACAGGGTGACACTGAAGCTTTCTTT,CATSRGQGQGDTEAFF
TRBJ2-2,TRBV5-1,NA,TGCGCCAGCAGCTCCGGGACCGGGGAGCTGTTTTTT,CASSSGTGELFF
TRBJ1-3,TRBV29-1,NA,TGCAGCGTTAGCATCGGACAGAGTGGAAACACCATATATTTT,CSVSIGQSGNTIYF
TRBJ2-7,TRBV7-9,TRBD2,TGTGCCAGCCTCGGGACTAGAACCTACGAGCAGTACTTC,CASLGTRTYEQYF